The 8 T cell receptor beta chains below were found in one sample sequenced in a study of cytomegalovirus exposure and HLA in healthy donors. With 60 Vbeta and 13 Jbeta primers, the PCR was carried out. The protocol was immunoSEQ multiplex PCR, while the TCRdb copy is restricted to in-frame clones and leaves out a portion. The listing contains 87,000 or so clones. Sequenced sample: PBMCs. These receptors were taken from a middle-aged man in good health and CMV-seropositive.

The J gene is TRBJ1-1, the V gene TRBV19; D not resolved. From germline, CDR1 is LNHDA and CDR2 SQIVND (reference sequence). This CDR3 has 16 amino acids. With 7 bases removed from V and 3 bases from J, the gap between germline ends came to 21 bases. CDR3: CASTRSRAAGDTEAFF. The CDR3 bases are TGTGCCAGTACGCGAAGTAGGGCAGCCGGGGACACTGAAGCTTTCTTT.

The chain has TRBV18 and TRBJ2-7; 8 nucleotides align to TRBD2. After removal of 2 bases from V and 4 bases from J, the junction contained 4 bases not matched to a gene. The germline V gene encodes CDR1 KGHSH and CDR2 LQKENI. This CDR3 has 14 amino acids. The CDR3 is CASSPAGGLYEQYF. The DNA of the CDR3 is TGTGCCAGCTCACCAGCGGGGGGTCTTTACGAGCAGTACTTC.

The chain combines TRBV11-3 with TRBJ2-4, with D possibly TRBD1 on 6 matching bases. Germline CDR1 SGHNT, CDR2 YENEEA. V was clipped by 4 bases and J by 1 base, with 11 bases between them. This CDR3 spans 15 amino acids. Here the CDR3 DNA reads TGTGCCAGCAGCTCACCAGGGGTTGCCAAAAACATTCAGTACTTC. This sequence encodes CASSSPGVAKNIQYF.

V and J are TRBV5-1 and TRBJ2-7, with D possibly matching TRBD1 (6 bases). The V gene lost 3 bases and the J gene lost 3 bases, with 13 bases spanning the gap. There are 14 residues in the CDR3. Germline values: CDR1 SGHRS, CDR2 YFSETQ. The CDR3 is CASSSQGNSYEQYF. CDR3 DNA: TGCGCCAGCAGCTCACAGGGTAACAGCTACGAGCAGTACTTC. Based on the CDR3 plus reference TRBV5-1 and TRBJ2-7, the full variable domain is KAGVTQTPRYLIKTRGQQVTLSCSPISGHRSVSWYQQTPGQGLQFLFEYFSETQRNKGNFPGRFSGRQFSNSRSEMNVSTLELGDSALYLCASSSQGNSYEQYFGPGTRLTVT.

The chain recombines TRBV7-2 with TRBJ1-2; 8 bases agree with TRBD1. This CDR3 contains 14 residues. J lost 3 bases, V lost 4 bases, and 4 bases had no gene match. The germline CDR1 and CDR2 sequences are SGHTA and FQGNSA. DNA for the CDR3: TGTGCCAGCAGCTATCAACAGGGGGACTATGGCTACACCTTC. This translates into CASSYQQGDYGYTF.

J is TRBJ1-2 and V is TRBV9, with D perhaps TRBD1 (6 bases). V dropped 3 bases and J dropped 2 bases, with 11 bases sitting between them. Germline V lookup: CDR1 SGDLS, CDR2 YYNGEE. This CDR3 contains 14 residues. This CDR3 is CASSARGGNYGYTF. The CDR3 DNA sequence: TGTGCCAGCAGCGCCCGGGGGGGCAACTATGGCTACACCTTC.

The chain carries TRBV14 and TRBJ1-1; D is possibly TRBD1 (5 bases). V was clipped by 5 bases and J by 11 bases, with 18 bases between them. There are 13 residues in the CDR3. Germline values: CDR1 SGHDN, CDR2 FVKESK. As DNA, the CDR3 is TGTGCCAGCAGCTGGGGGGGGTCAACGGGGGCTTTCTTT. It encodes CASSWGGSTGAFF. The whole variable domain, remainder taken from reference TRBV14 and TRBJ1-1, is EAGVTQFPSHSVIEKGQTVTLRCDPISGHDNLYWYRRVMGKEIKFLLHFVKESKQDESGMPNNRFLAERTGGTYSTLKVQPAELEDSGVYFCASSWGGSTGAFFGQGTRLTVV.

The chain combines TRBV28 with TRBJ1-1; TRBD1 matches 10 bases. V lost 5 bases to trimming and J lost 4 bases; unmatched junction nucleotides: 7. CDR3 length: 15 residues. Looked up from germline, CDR1 is MDHEN and CDR2 is SYDVKM. CDR3 nucleotides: TGTGCCAGCAGTACGGGGGACAGGGGAGGCACTGAAGCTTTCTTT. Translated, it gives CASSTGDRGGTEAFF.